Listed below are T cell receptor beta chains from one sample, sequenced in a study of blood T cell repertoires in COVID-19. TCRdb keeps only in-frame clones here, not all; method: immunoSEQ multiplex PCR. The sample shows around 260,000 clones, about 91% of them seen only once. The sequenced sample consisted of peripheral blood. These receptors were obtained from a person aged 18 to 30 with COVID-19, enrolled during active disease. The CDR3 runs from the conserved cysteine through the conserved F or W. The D gene is left open where the match is weak. Rows give clone size only sometimes, using once, few, many, or a class for an expanded clone.

D	size	J	V	DNA	CDR3
TRBD2	few	TRBJ2-2	TRBV3-1/TRBV3-2	TGTGCCAGCAGCCAAACGGAGATCGGACTAGCGGTGCTTTCCGGGGAGCTGTTTTTT	CASSQTEIGLAVLSGELFF
.	.	TRBJ2-7	TRBV7-6	TGTGCCAGCAGCCGTTTTAGCGGATCCTCCTACGAGCAGTACTTC	CASSRFSGSSYEQYF
.	.	TRBJ2-7	TRBV25-1	TGTGCCAGCAGTGAATCTGAGAGGGTCGGCGAGCAGTACTTC	CASSESERVGEQYF
.	.	TRBJ1-4	TRBV4-1	TGCGCCAGCAGCCAAGAGATGGGCCGAGGGAGTGAAAAACTGTTTTTT	CASSQEMGRGSEKLFF
.	.	TRBJ2-1	TRBV27	TGTGCCAGCAGTTTTAGGGCTAGCGTCTACAATGAGCAGTTCTTC	CASSFRASVYNEQFF
TRBD1	once	TRBJ1-5	TRBV7-8	TGTGCCAGCAGCCGGGAACAGGGGAGCAATCAGCCCCAGCATTTT	CASSREQGSNQPQHF
.	.	TRBJ2-2	TRBV6-9	TGTGCCAGCAGTTTAACAGGGCTCACCGGGGAGCTGTTTTTT	CASSLTGLTGELFF
TRBD2	few	TRBJ2-7	TRBV4-2	TGTGCCAGCAGCCAAGGTGGGGGGGGCTACGAGCAGTACTTC	CASSQGGGGYEQYF
.	.	TRBJ1-2	TRBV28	TGTGCCAGCGATCGACCCGGGGGATTATATGGCTACACCTTC	CASDRPGGLYGYTF
TRBD1	.	TRBJ1-4	TRBV4-3	TGCGCCAGCAGAACCACAGGGGGCTTAAATGAAAAACTGTTTTTT	CASRTTGGLNEKLFF
TRBD2	.	TRBJ2-1	TRBV11-2	TGTGCCAGCAGCTTTGCCAGCGGGAGGGCGGGGAATGAGCAGTTCTTC	CASSFASGRAGNEQFF
TRBD1	.	TRBJ1-2	TRBV12-3/TRBV12-4	TGTGCCAGCAGTGCGACAGGGGGCGGTGGCTACACCTTC	CASSATGGGGYTF
TRBD1	.	TRBJ1-1	TRBV25-1	TGTGCCAGCTCAAGGACAGGGACCACTGAAGCTTTCTTT	CASSRTGTTEAFF
TRBD2	.	TRBJ2-3	TRBV28	TGTGCCAGCACCGCTACCCTGCGTCGGGGGTGGGTACGGGAGGGCCTCGAAGATACGCAGTATTTT	CASTATLRRGWVREGLEDTQYF
.	.	TRBJ2-5	TRBV6-1	TGTGCCAGCAGTGAGCTAGGGGGAGGGGGAGAGACCCAGTACTTC	CASSELGGGGETQYF
TRBD2	.	TRBJ2-1	TRBV24-1	TGTGCCACCAGTGATTTCGGCGCTAGCGGGGTTCACAATGAGCAGTTCTTC	CATSDFGASGVHNEQFF
TRBD1	.	TRBJ2-7	TRBV29-1	TGCAGCGGACGGACAGGAAAGGGCGAGCAGTACTTC	CSGRTGKGEQYF
.	.	TRBJ1-6	TRBV7-9	TGTGCCAGCAGCCCCGGACAGTCTTCACCCCTCCACTTT	CASSPGQSSPLHF
TRBD2	.	TRBJ2-7	TRBV5-4	TGTGCCAGCAGCTTGGAAGCCAGCGGGGCTCACGAGCAGTACTTC	CASSLEASGAHEQYF
.	.	TRBJ1-1	TRBV28	TGTGCCAGCAGTCCCTTAACGCAGGGCCACGCGGCTGAAGCTTTCTTT	CASSPLTQGHAAEAFF
.	once	TRBJ1-2	TRBV6-1	TGTGCCAGCAGTACCTTACGGTCGGTTGGCTACACCTTC	CASSTLRSVGYTF
.	.	TRBJ1-5	TRBV2	TGTGCCAGCAGTGGCGTCGGGAATAGCAATCAGCCCCAGCATTTT	CASSGVGNSNQPQHF